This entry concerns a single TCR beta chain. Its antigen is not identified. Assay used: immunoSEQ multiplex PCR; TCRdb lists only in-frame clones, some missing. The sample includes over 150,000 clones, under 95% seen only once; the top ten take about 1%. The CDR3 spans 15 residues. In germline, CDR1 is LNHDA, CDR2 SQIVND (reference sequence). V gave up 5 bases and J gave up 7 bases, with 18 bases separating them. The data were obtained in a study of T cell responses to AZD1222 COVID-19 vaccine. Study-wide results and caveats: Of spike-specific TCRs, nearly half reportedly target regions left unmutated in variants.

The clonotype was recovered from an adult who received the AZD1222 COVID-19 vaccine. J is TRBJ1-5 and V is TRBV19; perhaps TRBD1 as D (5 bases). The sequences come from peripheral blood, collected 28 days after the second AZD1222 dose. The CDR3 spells CASSFPGWQKQPQHF. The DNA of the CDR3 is TGTGCCAGTAGTTTCCCAGGGTGGCAGAAACAGCCCCAGCATTTT.